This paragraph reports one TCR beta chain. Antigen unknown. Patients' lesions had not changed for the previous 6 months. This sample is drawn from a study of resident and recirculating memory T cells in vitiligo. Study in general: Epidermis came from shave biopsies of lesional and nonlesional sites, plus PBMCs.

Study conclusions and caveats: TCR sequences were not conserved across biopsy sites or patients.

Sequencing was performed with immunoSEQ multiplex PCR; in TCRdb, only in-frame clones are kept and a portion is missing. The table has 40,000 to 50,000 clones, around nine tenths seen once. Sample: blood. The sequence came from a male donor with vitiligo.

The CDR3 nucleotides read TGCGCCAGCAGCCGCGGGGACAGTTACCAAGAGACCCAGTACTTC. Amino acids: CASSRGDSYQETQYF. The rearrangement joins TRBV5-1 to TRBJ2-5, with a possible D match to TRBD1 (7 bases). Germline V CDR1 and CDR2: SGHRS, YFSETQ. The CDR3 has 15 amino acids. V lost 4 bases and J lost 0, with 13 bases in between.